A selection of T cell receptor beta chains follows, all from one sample in a study of blood T cells in healthy people across ages. One entry per CDR3 protein results from TCRdb running MiXCR on the 5' RACE reads. The data contain around 1,900,000 distinct CDR3 sequences, 30% to 40% of them singletons. Sample: blood. Receptor source: a human donor in good health. CDR3s include the opening cysteine and the closing phenylalanine or tryptophan. Size is omitted from some rows. Given values are once, few, many or a class for expanded clones.

J | V | length | size | CDR3
TRBJ2-2 | TRBV7-3 | 15 | NA | CASSLSDSHTGELFF
TRBJ2-1 | TRBV3-1 | 15 | NA | CASSLWGNSYNEQFF
TRBJ2-5 | TRBV6-5 | 16 | NA | CVSSTYGTSPGGTQYF
TRBJ2-1 | TRBV20-1 | 14 | few | CSALGRGISGEQFF
TRBJ1-2 | TRBV2 | 17 | NA | CASSEAGRPGRYYGYTF
TRBJ1-2 | TRBV28 | 15 | NA | CASSPLDPGILGYTF
NA | TRBV5-1 | 16 | few | CASSVGPGQDLYEQYF
TRBJ1-1 | TRBV28 | 14 | NA | CASSLVAGSGEAFF
TRBJ1-2 | TRBV3-1 | 15 | NA | CASSHVPWTLHGYTF
TRBJ2-3 | TRBV20-1 | 17 | many | CSARDLGTGSLRDTQYF
TRBJ2-7 | TRBV12-3/TRBV12-4 | 16 | once | CASSPFGQGGCYEQYF
TRBJ1-1 | TRBV12-3/TRBV12-4 | 15 | NA | CASSPVGQPYTEAFF
TRBJ1-2 | TRBV27 | 13 | few | CASSLLGGVGYTF
TRBJ1-1 | TRBV24-1 | 16 | NA | CATSDNRGAGETEAFF
TRBJ1-1 | TRBV5-5 | 12 | NA | CASSRAGTEAFF
TRBJ2-7 | TRBV12-3/TRBV12-4 | 13 | NA | CASRPGLAGGQYF
TRBJ2-1 | TRBV29-1 | 12 | many | CSEGTGVNEQFF
TRBJ2-5 | TRBV28 | 15 | NA | CASSKRQDIQETQYF
TRBJ2-5 | TRBV29-1 | 14 | NA | CSVVHQLVRETQYF
TRBJ2-4 | TRBV7-2 | 15 | few | CASSSKILATNIQYF
TRBJ1-1 | TRBV29-1 | 14 | NA | CSVEKGAGNTEAFF
TRBJ1-6 | TRBV12-3/TRBV12-4 | 13 | few | CASSPRRGSPLHF
TRBJ1-1 | TRBV20-1 | 15 | few | CSASLGGNRNTEAFF
TRBJ2-1 | TRBV7-2 | 15 | few | CASNNRDRGSNEQFF
TRBJ2-5 | TRBV4-3 | 16 | many | CASSPLAGGIQETQYF
TRBJ1-1 | TRBV6-5 | 12 | NA | CASTSWEDRAFF
TRBJ1-4 | TRBV5-1 | 15 | NA | CASSASGQLNEKLFF
TRBJ2-7 | TRBV20-1 | 14 | few | CSATTGTVTYEQYF
TRBJ1-1 | TRBV7-3 | 13 | few | CASSSHLDTEAFF
TRBJ2-7 | TRBV7-2 | 14 | NA | CASSLGGVGSEQYF
TRBJ2-7 | TRBV14 | 12 | NA | CASTDRIYEQYF
TRBJ2-5 | TRBV10-3 | 19 | few | CAISESPGLAGPYQETQYF
TRBJ2-2 | TRBV11-2 | 14 | few | CASSLGQKTGELFF
TRBJ2-3 | TRBV20-1 | 16 | few | CSARLALAGSTDTQYF
TRBJ2-3 | TRBV7-7 | 16 | NA | CASSLGMGPSTDTQYF
TRBJ1-2 | TRBV5-1 | 14 | once | CASSSFQGVYGYTF
TRBJ2-1 | TRBV20-1 | 14 | NA | CSARGRQGYNEQFF
TRBJ1-1 | TRBV7-2 | 15 | NA | CASSSRYDLGTEAFF
TRBJ2-7 | TRBV5-5 | 12 | NA | CAGSWGRYEQYF
TRBJ2-3 | TRBV28 | 12 | few | CASSRTLSPPYF
TRBJ2-4 | TRBV11-2 | 19 | NA | CASSRYRGMGALAKNIQYF
TRBJ1-2 | TRBV9 | 15 | many | CASSVADYDMSGYTF
TRBJ1-1 | TRBV3-1 | 14 | few | CASSATDSNTEAFF
TRBJ1-1 | TRBV5-1 | 15 | few | CASSLRPGSDTEAFF
TRBJ2-4 | TRBV28 | 14 | NA | CASWQGANKNIQYF
TRBJ1-5 | TRBV5-6 | 15 | few | CASSTGPLTNQPQHF
TRBJ1-5 | TRBV20-1 | 16 | NA | CGATAQGAGWDQPQHF
TRBJ2-7 | TRBV29-1 | 16 | few | CSVEDVEQGGDYEQYF
TRBJ2-6 | TRBV28 | 15 | NA | CASSLTGAGTNVLTF
TRBJ2-7 | TRBV7-9 | 14 | many | CASSLAGKTYEQYF
TRBJ1-1 | TRBV5-1 | 14 | few | CASSSLTVNTEAFF
TRBJ1-1 | TRBV5-1 | 18 | NA | CASSLLPGGAEWNTEAFF
TRBJ1-2 | TRBV10-3 | 13 | NA | CAISGSGDDGCTF
TRBJ2-7 | TRBV28 | 13 | NA | CATRRTALYEQYF
TRBJ2-3 | TRBV29-1 | 13 | few | CSEKRGAPDTQYF
TRBJ2-1 | TRBV9 | 18 | NA | CASTTGEDLAGGLDEQFF
TRBJ2-3 | TRBV28 | 20 | NA | CATSLRGSGGPAFRTDTQYF
TRBJ1-4 | TRBV20-1 | 16 | NA | CSALPSRGATNEKLFF
TRBJ1-5 | TRBV15 | 16 | NA | CATSSQGTAHLMPQHF